This T cell receptor beta chain originates from a study of response to subunit inactivated influenza vaccine. Findings and limits, study-wide: Few additional T cells are recruited per seasonal influenza vaccination, authors suggested.

TCRdb reprocessed the RT-PCR reads with MiXCR, giving one entry per CDR3 protein. Altogether hundreds of thousands of distinct CDR3 sequences are present, approximately 7.6% being singletons, with the ten largest covering 10% to 15%. The CDR3 covers 17 residues. CDR1 is SGHDN, CDR2 FVKESK, per germline. For this clonotype: Its antigen is unidentified. Mismatch with germline at one junction end may stem from a read error.

The chain has TRBV14 and TRBJ2-1; D is unresolved. This receptor was identified in a man aged 45 to 75 who received an inactivated influenza vaccine. The sequenced sample was PBMCs from blood, obtained less than 30 months after vaccination. CDR3 bases: TGTGCCAGAAGCCAAGAGGACGGACGGAGCTCCTACAATGAGCAGTTCTTC. This translates into CARSQEDGRSSYNEQFF.